The T cell receptor beta chain described here comes from a study of blood T cell repertoires in COVID-19. Study overall: The origin of the acute and convalescent COVID-19 samples was the United States, Italy and Spain. Nucleic acid was either cDNA or gDNA, and it came from T cells, B-cell-depleted T cells, or PBMCs.

TCRdb's copy holds only in-frame clones and misses some; the assay was immunoSEQ multiplex PCR. The data show a few hundred thousand clones, roughly 83% seen once. Germline values: CDR1 SNHLY, CDR2 FYNNEI. This CDR3 comprises 17 residues. The V gene lost 4 bases and the J gene lost 1 base, with 17 bases spanning the gap. V and J are TRBV2 and TRBJ2-1; D possibly corresponds to TRBD2 (5 bases). The source of this sequence is a man in his 60s who had recovered from COVID-19. Sequenced input: peripheral blood. Here the CDR3 DNA reads TGTGCCAGCAGTGCGGGAAGGGCCCAGCGGTCCTACAATGAGCAGTTCTTC. This sequence encodes CASSAGRAQRSYNEQFF.